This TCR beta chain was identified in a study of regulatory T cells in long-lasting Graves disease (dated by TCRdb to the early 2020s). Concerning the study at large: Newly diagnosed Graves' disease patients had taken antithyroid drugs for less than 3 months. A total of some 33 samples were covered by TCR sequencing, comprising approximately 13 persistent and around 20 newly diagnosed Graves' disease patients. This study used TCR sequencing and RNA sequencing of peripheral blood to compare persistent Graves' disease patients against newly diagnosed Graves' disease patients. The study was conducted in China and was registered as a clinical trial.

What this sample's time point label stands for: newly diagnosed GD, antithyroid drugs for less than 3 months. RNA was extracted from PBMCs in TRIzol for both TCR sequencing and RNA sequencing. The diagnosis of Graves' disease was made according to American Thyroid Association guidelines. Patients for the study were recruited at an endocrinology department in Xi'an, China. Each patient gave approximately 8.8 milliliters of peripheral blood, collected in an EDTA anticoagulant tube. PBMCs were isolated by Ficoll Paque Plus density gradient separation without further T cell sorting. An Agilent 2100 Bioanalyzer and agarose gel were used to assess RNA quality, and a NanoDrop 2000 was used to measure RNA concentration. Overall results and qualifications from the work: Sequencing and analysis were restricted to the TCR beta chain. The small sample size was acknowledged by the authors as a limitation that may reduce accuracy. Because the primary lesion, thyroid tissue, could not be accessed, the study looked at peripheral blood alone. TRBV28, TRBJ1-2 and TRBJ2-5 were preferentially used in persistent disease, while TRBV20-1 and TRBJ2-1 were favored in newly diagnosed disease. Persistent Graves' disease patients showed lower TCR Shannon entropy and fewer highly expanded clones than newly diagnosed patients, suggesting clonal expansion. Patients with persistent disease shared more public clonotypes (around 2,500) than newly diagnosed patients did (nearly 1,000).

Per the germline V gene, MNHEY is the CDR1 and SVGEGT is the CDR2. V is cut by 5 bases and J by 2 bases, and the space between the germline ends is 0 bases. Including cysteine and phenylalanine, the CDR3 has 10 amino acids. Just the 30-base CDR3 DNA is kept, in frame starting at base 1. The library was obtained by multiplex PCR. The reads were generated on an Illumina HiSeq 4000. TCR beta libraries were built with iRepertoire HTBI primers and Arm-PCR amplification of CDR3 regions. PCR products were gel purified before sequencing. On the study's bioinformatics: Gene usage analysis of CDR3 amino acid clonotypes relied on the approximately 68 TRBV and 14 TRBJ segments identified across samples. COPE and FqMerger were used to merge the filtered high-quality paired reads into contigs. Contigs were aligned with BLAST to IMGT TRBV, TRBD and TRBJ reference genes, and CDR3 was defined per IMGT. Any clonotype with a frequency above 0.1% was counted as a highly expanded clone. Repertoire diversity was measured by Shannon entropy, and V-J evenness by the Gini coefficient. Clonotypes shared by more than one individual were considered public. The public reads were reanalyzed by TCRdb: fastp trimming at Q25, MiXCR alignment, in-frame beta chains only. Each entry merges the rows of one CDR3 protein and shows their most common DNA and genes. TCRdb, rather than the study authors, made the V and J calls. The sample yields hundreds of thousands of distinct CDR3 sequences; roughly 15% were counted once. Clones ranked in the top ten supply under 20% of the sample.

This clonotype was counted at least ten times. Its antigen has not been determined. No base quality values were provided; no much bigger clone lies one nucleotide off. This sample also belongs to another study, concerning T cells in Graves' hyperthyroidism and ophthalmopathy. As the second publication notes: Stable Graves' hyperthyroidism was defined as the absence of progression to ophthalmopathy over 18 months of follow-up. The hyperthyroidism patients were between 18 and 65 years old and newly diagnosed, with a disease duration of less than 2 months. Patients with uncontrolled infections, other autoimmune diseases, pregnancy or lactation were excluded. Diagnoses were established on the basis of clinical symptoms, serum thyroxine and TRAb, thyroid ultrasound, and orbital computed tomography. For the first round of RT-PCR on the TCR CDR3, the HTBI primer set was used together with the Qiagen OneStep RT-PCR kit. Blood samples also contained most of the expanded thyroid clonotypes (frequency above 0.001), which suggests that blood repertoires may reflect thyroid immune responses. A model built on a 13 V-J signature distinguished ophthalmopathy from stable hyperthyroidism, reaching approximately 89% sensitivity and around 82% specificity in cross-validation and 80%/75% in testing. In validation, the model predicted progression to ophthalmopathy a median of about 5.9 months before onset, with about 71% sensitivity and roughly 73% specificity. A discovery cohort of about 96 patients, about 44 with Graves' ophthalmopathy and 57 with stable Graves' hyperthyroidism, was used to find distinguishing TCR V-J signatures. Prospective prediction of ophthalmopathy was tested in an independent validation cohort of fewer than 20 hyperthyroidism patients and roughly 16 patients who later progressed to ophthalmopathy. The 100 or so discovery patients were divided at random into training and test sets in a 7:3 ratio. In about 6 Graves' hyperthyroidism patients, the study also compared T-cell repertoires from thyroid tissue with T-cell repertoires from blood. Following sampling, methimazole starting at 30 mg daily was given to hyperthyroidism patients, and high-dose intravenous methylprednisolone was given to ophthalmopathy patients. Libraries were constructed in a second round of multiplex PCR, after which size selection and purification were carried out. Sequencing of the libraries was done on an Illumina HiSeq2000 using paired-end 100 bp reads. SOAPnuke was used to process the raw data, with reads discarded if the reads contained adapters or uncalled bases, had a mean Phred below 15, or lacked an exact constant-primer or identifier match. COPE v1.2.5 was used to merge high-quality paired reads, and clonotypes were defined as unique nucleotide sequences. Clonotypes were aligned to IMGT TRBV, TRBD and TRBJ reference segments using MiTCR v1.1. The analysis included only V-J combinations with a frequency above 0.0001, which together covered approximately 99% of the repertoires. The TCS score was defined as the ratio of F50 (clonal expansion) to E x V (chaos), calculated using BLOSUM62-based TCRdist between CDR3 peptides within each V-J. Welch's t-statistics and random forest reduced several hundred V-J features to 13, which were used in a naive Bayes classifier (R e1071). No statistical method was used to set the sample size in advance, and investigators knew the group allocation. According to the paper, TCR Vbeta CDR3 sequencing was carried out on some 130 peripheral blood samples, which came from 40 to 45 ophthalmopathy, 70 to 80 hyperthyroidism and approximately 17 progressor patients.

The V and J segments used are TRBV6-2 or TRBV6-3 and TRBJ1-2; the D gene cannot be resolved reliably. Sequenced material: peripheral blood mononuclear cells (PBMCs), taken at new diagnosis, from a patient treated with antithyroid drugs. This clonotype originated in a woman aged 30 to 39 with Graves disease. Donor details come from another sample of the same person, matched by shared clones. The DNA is TGTGCCAGCAGTAACTATGGCTACACCTTC. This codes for CASSNYGYTF.